This T cell receptor (beta chain) stems from a study of T-cell reconstitution after alpha-beta-depleted transplantation in children. Trimming removed 0 bases from V and 4 bases from J, with 10 bases in between. The CDR3 is 14 amino acids. Germline V gives CDR1 MGHRA, CDR2 YSYEKL. Unique molecular identifiers were used in preparing the TCRbeta library. TCRdb used MiXCR to reprocess the PCR reads, holding one entry per CDR3 protein. Of under 350,000 distinct CDR3 sequences listed, more than 8% are singletons. The sample in question was PBMCs from the stem cell graft donor, obtained from the stem cell graft. The TCR originated in a human donor who donated a stem cell graft to a child with SCID. The chain is built from TRBV4-1 and TRBJ2-7; D gene ambiguous. For the CDR3, the DNA is TGCGCCAGCAGCCAAGAGACACACCCTTACGAGCAGTACTTC. As protein: CASSQETHPYEQYF.